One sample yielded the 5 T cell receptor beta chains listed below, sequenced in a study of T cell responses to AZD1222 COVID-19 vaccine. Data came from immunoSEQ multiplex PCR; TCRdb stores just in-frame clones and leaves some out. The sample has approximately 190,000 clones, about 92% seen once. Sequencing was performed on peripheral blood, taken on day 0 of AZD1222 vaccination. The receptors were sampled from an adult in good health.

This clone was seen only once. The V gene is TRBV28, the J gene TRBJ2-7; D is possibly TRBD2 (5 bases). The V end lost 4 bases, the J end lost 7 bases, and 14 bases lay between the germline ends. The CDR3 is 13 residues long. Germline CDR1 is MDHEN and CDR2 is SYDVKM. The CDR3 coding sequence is TGTGCCAGCAGTTCGTCTGCGGGCTGGGAGCAGTACTTC. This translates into CASSSSAGWEQYF.

CDR3 sequence (DNA): TGCAGCGTTGCACCAACGGGGTCCTCTGGAAACACCATATATTTT. This gives the protein CSVAPTGSSGNTIYF. This chain joins TRBV29-1 and TRBJ1-3; D remains unclear. V lost 4 bases, J lost 0 bases, and 13 bases lay in between. The CDR3 is 15 amino acids. Germline V lookup: CDR1 SQVTM, CDR2 ANQGSEA.

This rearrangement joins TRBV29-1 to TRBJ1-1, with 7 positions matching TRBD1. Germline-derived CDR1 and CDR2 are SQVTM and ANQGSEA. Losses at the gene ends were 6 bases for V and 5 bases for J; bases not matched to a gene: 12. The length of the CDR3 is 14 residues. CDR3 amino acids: CSVVTGAWGTEAFF. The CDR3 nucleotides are TGCAGCGTAGTAACAGGGGCCTGGGGTACTGAAGCTTTCTTT.

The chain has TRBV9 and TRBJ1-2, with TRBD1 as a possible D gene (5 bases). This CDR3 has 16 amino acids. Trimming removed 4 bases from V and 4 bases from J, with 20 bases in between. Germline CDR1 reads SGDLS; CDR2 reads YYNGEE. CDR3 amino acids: CASSLQPGPLSYGYTF. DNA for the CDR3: TGTGCCAGCAGCCTCCAACCGGGACCGTTATCCTATGGCTACACCTTC.

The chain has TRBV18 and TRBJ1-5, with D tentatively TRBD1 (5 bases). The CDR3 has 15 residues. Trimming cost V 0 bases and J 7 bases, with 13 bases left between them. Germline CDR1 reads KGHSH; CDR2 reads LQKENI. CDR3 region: CASSPPDTPGQPQHF. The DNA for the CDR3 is TGTGCCAGCTCACCACCGGACACCCCAGGGCAGCCCCAGCATTTT.